These 22 T cell receptor beta chains were sequenced from one sample in a study of T cells after yellow fever vaccination. TCRdb independently ran MiXCR on the 5' RACE reads; one entry per CDR3 protein. The sample has about 47,000 distinct CDR3 sequences, 7.4% seen once. The sample consisted of CD8+ T cells sorted from PBMCs, taken around 16 days after the first yellow fever vaccination. These receptors were obtained from a man younger than 35 who received the YFV17D yellow fever vaccine.

This clonotype has a count of ten or more. One end of the junction varies from germline; a read error may be responsible. The V gene is TRBV5-1, the J gene TRBJ2-7; perhaps TRBD1 as D (6 bases). The CDR3 sequence is 12 residues long. Germline V lookup: CDR1 SGHRS, CDR2 YFSETQ. The chain's CDR3 is CASSLETGTPSF. CDR3 in DNA: TGCGCCAGCAGCTTGGAGACCGGGACACCAAGCTTC.

This clonotype is categorized as medium-sized. This chain links TRBV9 with TRBJ2-3; 9 bases fit TRBD2. With V trimmed by 7 bases and J by 0 bases, 9 bases remained unmatched. CDR3 length: 16 amino acids. Germline V gene lookup returns CDR1 SGDLS and CDR2 YYNGEE. CDR3 in DNA: TGTGCCAGCCCTAGCGGGGAGTCGCCTAGCACAGATACGCAGTATTTT. This sequence encodes CASPSGESPSTDTQYF.

This clonotype has ten or more counts. The V call is TRBV7-2, the J call TRBJ2-1; TRBD1 aligns across 7 bases. This CDR3 contains 15 residues. V gave up 2 bases and J gave up 12 bases; unmatched junction bases: 13. Germline V gene lookup returns CDR1 SGHTA and CDR2 FQGNSA. This chain's CDR3 is CASSLLTGNFEGQFF. As DNA, the CDR3 is TGTGCCAGCAGCTTACTGACAGGGAATTTCGAAGGGCAGTTCTTC.

This clonotype was detected many times. The chain employs TRBV5-6 and TRBJ2-3; tentatively, D is TRBD2 (7 bases). Germline V gives CDR1 SGHDT, CDR2 YYEEEE. V was clipped by 5 bases and J by 8 bases, with 24 bases between them. The CDR3 has 16 residues. In DNA form, the CDR3 reads TGTGCCAGCAGAAGGGGGATAGCGGGTTACTCTGGTACGCAGTATTTT. This translates into CASRRGIAGYSGTQYF.

The J gene is TRBJ2-5, the V gene TRBV5-1; 7 positions match TRBD1. Trimming cost V 9 bases and J 6 bases; bases outside gene matches: 29. The CDR3 has 19 residues. Per germline, CDR1 SGHRS and CDR2 YFSETQ. The DNA for the CDR3 is TGCGCCACCAAGGGGGCGAAGACAAGAGACCCGCGACGAAGTAAGACCCAGTACTTC. This gives the protein CATKGAKTRDPRRSKTQYF.

V is TRBV5-1 and J is TRBJ2-1, with 10 bases fitting TRBD1. There are 17 residues in the CDR3. The germline V gene encodes CDR1 SGHRS and CDR2 YFSETQ. The ends lost 2 bases at V and 8 bases at J; junction bases unmatched: 13. The chain's CDR3 is CASSFFSPGQGNDEQFF. The CDR3 DNA is TGCGCCAGCAGCTTCTTTTCTCCGGGACAGGGGAACGATGAGCAGTTCTTC. The full variable domain, completed using reference TRBV5-1 and TRBJ2-1, is KAGVTQTPRYLIKTRGQQVTLSCSPISGHRSVSWYQQTPGQGLQFLFEYFSETQRNKGNFPGRFSGRQFSNSRSEMNVSTLELGDSALYLCASSFFSPGQGNDEQFFGPGTRLTVL.

This clonotype is medium-sized in the sample. The chain couples TRBV7-9 to TRBJ1-5, with D hard to call. V lost 5 bases to trimming and J lost 0 bases, with 17 bases between them. The CDR3 length is 17 residues. The germline CDR1 and CDR2 sequences are SEHNR and FQNEAQ (reference sequence). This CDR3 reads CASSRYEGGYSNQPQHF. For the CDR3, the DNA is TGTGCCAGCAGCCGTTACGAGGGCGGTTATAGCAATCAGCCCCAGCATTTT.

This clonotype was counted at least ten times. This chain links TRBV4-1 with TRBJ2-5; possible D gene TRBD1, 6 bases. The germline CDR1 and CDR2 sequences are MGHRA and YSYEKL. V shed 1 base and J shed 2 bases, with 11 bases lying between them. This CDR3 is 15 amino acids long. Here the CDR3 reads CASSQVVGQQETQYF. CDR3 sequence (DNA): TGCGCCAGCAGCCAAGTCGTCGGACAGCAAGAGACCCAGTACTTC.

In its sample, this clonotype was seen many times. The chain has TRBV19 and TRBJ1-2; possibly TRBD1 for D (5 bases). Looked up from germline, CDR1 is LNHDA and CDR2 is SQIVND (reference sequence). V shed 3 bases and J shed 5 bases, with 10 bases lying between them. CDR3 length equals 13 residues. The CDR3 sequence: CASSITGAYGYTF. The CDR3 bases are TGTGCCAGTAGTATCACCGGGGCATATGGCTACACCTTC. The full variable domain, in which reference TRBV19 and TRBJ1-2 provide the parts outside the CDR3, is DGGITQSPKYLFRKEGQNVTLSCEQNLNHDAMYWYRQDPGQGLRLIYYSQIVNDFQKGDIAEGYSVSREKKESFPLTVTSAQKNPTAFYLCASSITGAYGYTFGSGTRLTVV.

This clonotype was picked up many times. The chain links TRBV5-1 to TRBJ2-3; D could derive from TRBD1 or TRBD2 (5 bases each). Trimming shortened V by 1 base and J by 4 bases, and 19 bases separated the two germline ends. CDR3 length: 17 amino acids. Germline V gives CDR1 SGHRS, CDR2 YFSETQ. The CDR3 DNA follows: TGCGCCAGCAGCTTGCTTTCGGGGCCTATCCTGGCAGATACGCAGTATTTT. Amino acid sequence: CASSLLSGPILADTQYF.

This clonotype was counted only a few times. This chain connects TRBV6-2 or TRBV6-3 to TRBJ2-7; 7 positions match TRBD2. The CDR3 runs 17 residues. Germline V gene data show CDR1 as MNHEY and CDR2 as SVGEGT. Trimming removed 0 bases from V and 0 bases from J; junction bases left unmatched: 8. The CDR3 sequence is CASSYSPGGTISYEQYF. CDR3 nucleotide sequence: TGTGCCAGCAGTTACTCGCCGGGGGGAACGATCTCCTACGAGCAGTACTTC.

This clonotype was picked up many times. The chain employs TRBV7-9 and TRBJ2-7; TRBD2 is a possible D gene (5 bases). V lost 1 base, J lost 5 bases, and 21 bases lay in between. The CDR3 sequence is 17 residues long. In germline, CDR1 is SEHNR, CDR2 FQNEAQ (reference sequence). The CDR3 protein is CASSLGPVGNNAHEQYF. In DNA form, the CDR3 reads TGTGCCAGCAGCTTAGGCCCGGTCGGGAACAACGCCCACGAGCAGTACTTC.

This clonotype was observed at least ten times. This rearrangement joins TRBV28 to TRBJ2-5; D gene ambiguous. The CDR3 loop spans 15 amino acids. CDR1 and CDR2 (germline): MDHEN, SYDVKM. V shed 7 bases and J shed 3 bases, with 18 bases lying between them. The CDR3 loop reads CASTSISTAEETQYF. DNA of the CDR3: TGTGCCAGCACCTCTATCTCTACGGCGGAAGAGACCCAGTACTTC. The full variable domain, its missing parts supplied by reference TRBV28 and TRBJ2-5, is DVKVTQSSRYLVKRTGEKVFLECVQDMDHENMFWYRQDPGLGLRLIYFSYDVKMKEKGDIPEGYSVSREKKERFSLILESASTNQTSMYLCASTSISTAEETQYFGPGTRLLVL.

The chain carries TRBV15 and TRBJ2-1; possibly TRBD2 for D (6 bases). The J call may be incorrect, as the DNA end agrees better with TRBJ2-7. The CDR3 runs to 15 residues. CDR1 LNHNV and CDR2 YYDKDF come from the germline V gene (reference sequence). The chain's CDR3 is CATSGGLGTGAEQYF. DNA of the CDR3: TGTGCCACCAGCGGGGGACTGGGGACCGGCGCTGAGCAGTACTTC.

This clonotype was counted many times. This rearrangement joins TRBV6-4 to TRBJ2-1; 8 bases agree with TRBD1. CDR1 MRHNA and CDR2 SNTAGT come from the germline V gene. The CDR3 totals 19 residues. V dropped 6 bases and J dropped 7; count of bases not matched to a gene: 23. CDR3 sequence reads: CASSPRAGGYGGFLNEQFF. The CDR3 DNA reads as TGTGCCAGCAGCCCCCGGGCAGGGGGCTACGGGGGCTTCCTGAATGAGCAGTTCTTC.

This clonotype was recorded many times. The chain is built from TRBV4-3 and TRBJ1-2; D remains unclear. Germline assignment: CDR1 LGHNA and CDR2 YSLEER. This CDR3 region has 15 residues. With 4 bases removed from V and 6 bases from J, the gap between germline ends came to 18 bases. For the CDR3, the DNA is TGCGCCAGCAGCCGAACGGTTTTTACCAAGGATGGCTACACCTTC. Amino acid sequence: CASSRTVFTKDGYTF.

This clonotype has ten or more counts. The chain employs TRBV6-6 and TRBJ2-7; D is unresolved. Between the trimmed V and J ends, which lost 6 bases and 6 bases, there was a span of 9 bases. The CDR3 sequence is 11 residues long. Germline CDR1 and CDR2: MNHNY and SVGAGI (reference sequence). For the CDR3, the DNA is TGTGCCAGCAGCCCCCGGCTCGAGCAGTACTTC. Translated: CASSPRLEQYF.

This clonotype was detected many times. The chain joins TRBV14 to TRBJ2-2; the D is unclear. The CDR3 runs 12 residues. V lost 3 bases and J lost 7, with 6 bases in between. The V gene's germline CDR1 is SGHDN and CDR2 FVKESK. CDR3 sequence: CASSQSSGELFF. The DNA of the CDR3 is TGTGCCAGCAGCCAGTCTAGCGGGGAGCTGTTTTTT.

The sample holds many counts of this clonotype. This chain joins TRBV6-1 and TRBJ1-5; weak D call: TRBD1 (6 bases). The CDR3 has 14 residues. Trimming removed 5 bases from V and 1 base from J, with 9 bases in between. Germline assignment: CDR1 MNHNS and CDR2 SASEGT. The CDR3 spells CASSRTASNQPQHF. Written as DNA, the CDR3 is TGTGCCAGCAGTCGGACAGCGAGCAATCAGCCCCAGCATTTT.

This clonotype was picked up many times. The chain joins TRBV5-4 to TRBJ2-1; 7 positions agree with TRBD1. V was clipped by 4 bases and J by 6 bases; unmatched bases: 1. In germline, CDR1 is SGHNT, CDR2 YYREEE (reference sequence). This CDR3 comprises 12 residues. In DNA form, the CDR3 reads TGTGCCAGCAGCCGGGACAGCAATGAGCAGTTCTTC. Translating gives CASSRDSNEQFF.

There are many counts of this clonotype. The CDR3 coding sequence is TGCAGTGCTAGAGATCAGGGGGGCCGAGGTGAGCAGTTCTTC. This encodes CSARDQGGRGEQFF. This rearrangement joins TRBV20-1 to TRBJ2-1, with D tentatively TRBD1 (7 bases). Germline CDR1 DFQATT, CDR2 SNEGSKA (reference sequence). The ends were cut back, 0 bases at V and 9 bases at J, with 15 bases in the middle. The CDR3 is 14 residues long.

In this sample, this clonotype turned up many times. This chain joins TRBV10-3 and TRBJ2-7; TRBD2 agrees at 9 bases. V shed 6 bases and J 3 bases; nucleotides not matched to a gene: 6. The CDR3 contains 14 residues. Per germline, CDR1 ENHRY and CDR2 SYGVKD. The CDR3 sequence: CAIRVAGDGYEQYF. DNA of the CDR3: TGTGCCATCAGGGTAGCGGGGGATGGCTACGAGCAGTACTTC.